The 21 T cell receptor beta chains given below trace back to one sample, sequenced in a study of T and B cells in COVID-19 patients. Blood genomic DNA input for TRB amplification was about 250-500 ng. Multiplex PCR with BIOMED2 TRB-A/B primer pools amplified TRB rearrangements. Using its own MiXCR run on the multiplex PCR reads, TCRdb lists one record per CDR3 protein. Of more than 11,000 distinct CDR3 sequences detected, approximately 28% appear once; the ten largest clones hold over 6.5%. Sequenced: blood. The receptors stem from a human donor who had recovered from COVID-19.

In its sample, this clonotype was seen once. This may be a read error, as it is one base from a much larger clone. CDR3 nucleotide sequence: TGTGCCAGCAGTTTTAACAGGGGAGCGCAGACCCAGTACTTC. Its translation: CASSFNRGAQTQYF. The V and J genes are TRBV6-5 and TRBJ2-5, with TRBD1 identical over 7 bases. Trimming at V came to 4 bases and at J to 6 bases, leaving 8 bases not matched to a gene. The CDR3 is 14 residues long. The germline V gene has CDR1 MNHEY and CDR2 SVGAGI.

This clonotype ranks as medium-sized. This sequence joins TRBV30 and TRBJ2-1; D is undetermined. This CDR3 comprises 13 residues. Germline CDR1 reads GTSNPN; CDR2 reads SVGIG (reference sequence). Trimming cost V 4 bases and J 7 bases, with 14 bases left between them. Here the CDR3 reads CAWTIELANEQFF. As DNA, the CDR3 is TGTGCCTGGACCATTGAACTGGCAAATGAGCAGTTCTTC.

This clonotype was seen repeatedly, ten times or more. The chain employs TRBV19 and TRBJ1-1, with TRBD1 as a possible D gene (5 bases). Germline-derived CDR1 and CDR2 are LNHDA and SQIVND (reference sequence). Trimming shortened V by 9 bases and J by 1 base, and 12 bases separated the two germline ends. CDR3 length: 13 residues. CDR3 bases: TGTGCCAGGGGGGGGGAGGGGAACACTGAAGCTTTCTTT. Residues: CARGGEGNTEAFF.

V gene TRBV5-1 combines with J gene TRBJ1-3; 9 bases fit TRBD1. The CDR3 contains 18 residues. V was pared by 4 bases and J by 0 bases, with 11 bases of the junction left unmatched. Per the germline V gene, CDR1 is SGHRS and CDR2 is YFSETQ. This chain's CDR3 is CASSRTGALASSGNTIYF. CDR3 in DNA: TGCGCCAGCAGCCGGACAGGGGCCCTCGCCTCCTCTGGAAACACCATATATTTT.

The CDR3 region is CASSPQGAGANVLTF. For the CDR3, the DNA is TGTGCCAGCAGTCCCCAGGGGGCTGGGGCCAACGTCCTGACTTTC. The chain uses TRBV6-5 and TRBJ2-6; 7 nucleotides line up with TRBD1. CDR3 size: 15 residues. Trimming cost V 5 bases and J 2 bases; bases outside gene matches: 3. Germline V CDR1 and CDR2: MNHEY, SVGAGI.

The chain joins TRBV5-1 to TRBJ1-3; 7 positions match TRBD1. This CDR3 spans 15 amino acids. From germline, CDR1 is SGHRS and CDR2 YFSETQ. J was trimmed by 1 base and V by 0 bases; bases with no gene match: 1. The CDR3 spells CASSLDRGSGNTIYF. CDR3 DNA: TGCGCCAGCAGCTTGGACAGGGGATCTGGAAACACCATATATTTT.

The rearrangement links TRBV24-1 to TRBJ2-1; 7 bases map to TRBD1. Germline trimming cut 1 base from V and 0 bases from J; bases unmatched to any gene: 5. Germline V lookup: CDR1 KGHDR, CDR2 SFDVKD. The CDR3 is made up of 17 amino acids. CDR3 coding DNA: TGTGCCACCAGTGATTTAGGGACAGCCAGCTCCTACAATGAGCAGTTCTTC. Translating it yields CATSDLGTASSYNEQFF.

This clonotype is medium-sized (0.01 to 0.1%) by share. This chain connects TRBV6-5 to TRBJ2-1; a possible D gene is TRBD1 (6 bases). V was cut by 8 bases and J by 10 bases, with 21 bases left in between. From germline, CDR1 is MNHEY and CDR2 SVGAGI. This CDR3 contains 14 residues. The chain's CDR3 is CASARQAVGGEQFF. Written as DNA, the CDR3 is TGTGCCAGCGCTCGACAGGCCGTCGGAGGAGAGCAGTTCTTC.

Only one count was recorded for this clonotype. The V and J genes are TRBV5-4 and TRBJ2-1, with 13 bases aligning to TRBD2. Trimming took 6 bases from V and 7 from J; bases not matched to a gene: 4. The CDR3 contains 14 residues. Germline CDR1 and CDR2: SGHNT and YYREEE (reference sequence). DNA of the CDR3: TGTGCCAGCAAAACTAGCGGGGGGGCAAATGAGCAGTTCTTC. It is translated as CASKTSGGANEQFF.

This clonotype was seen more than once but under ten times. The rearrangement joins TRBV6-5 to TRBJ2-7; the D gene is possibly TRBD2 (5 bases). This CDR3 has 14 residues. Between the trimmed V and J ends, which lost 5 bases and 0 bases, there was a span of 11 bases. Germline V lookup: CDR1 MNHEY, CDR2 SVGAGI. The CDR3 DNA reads TGTGCCAGCAGTGAATTGGGGAGCTCCTACGAGCAGTACTTC. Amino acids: CASSELGSSYEQYF.

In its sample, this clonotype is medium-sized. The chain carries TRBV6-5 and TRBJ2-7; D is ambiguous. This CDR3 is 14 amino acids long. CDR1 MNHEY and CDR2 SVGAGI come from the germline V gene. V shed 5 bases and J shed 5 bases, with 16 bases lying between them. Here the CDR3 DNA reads TGTGCCAGCAGTCCCTTGGGCCCCGTCAACGAGCAGTACTTC. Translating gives CASSPLGPVNEQYF.

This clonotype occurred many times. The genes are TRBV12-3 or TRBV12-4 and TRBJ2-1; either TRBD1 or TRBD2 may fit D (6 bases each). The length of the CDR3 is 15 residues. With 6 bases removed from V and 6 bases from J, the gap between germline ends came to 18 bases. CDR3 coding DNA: TGTGCCAGCAGCCCGGGAGTAGGGGGGAGCAATGAGCAGTTCTTC. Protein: CASSPGVGGSNEQFF.

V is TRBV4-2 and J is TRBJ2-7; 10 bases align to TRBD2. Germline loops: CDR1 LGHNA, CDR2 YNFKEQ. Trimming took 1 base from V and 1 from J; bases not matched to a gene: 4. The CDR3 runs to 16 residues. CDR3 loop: CASSQGPSGGSYEQYF. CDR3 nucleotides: TGTGCCAGCAGCCAAGGCCCTAGCGGGGGATCCTACGAGCAGTACTTC.

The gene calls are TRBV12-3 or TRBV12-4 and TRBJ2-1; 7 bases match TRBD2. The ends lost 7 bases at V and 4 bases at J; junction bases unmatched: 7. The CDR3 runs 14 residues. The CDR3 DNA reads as TGTGCCAGCATGCCGACTAGCCCTTACAATGAGCAGTTCTTC. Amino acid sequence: CASMPTSPYNEQFF.

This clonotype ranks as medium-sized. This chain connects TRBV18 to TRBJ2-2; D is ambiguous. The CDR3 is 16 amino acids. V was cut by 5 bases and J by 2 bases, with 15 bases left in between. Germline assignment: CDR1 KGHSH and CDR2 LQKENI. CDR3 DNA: TGTGCCAGCTCAACTCAAGAACCTTCTAACACCGGGGAGCTGTTTTTT. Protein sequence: CASSTQEPSNTGELFF.

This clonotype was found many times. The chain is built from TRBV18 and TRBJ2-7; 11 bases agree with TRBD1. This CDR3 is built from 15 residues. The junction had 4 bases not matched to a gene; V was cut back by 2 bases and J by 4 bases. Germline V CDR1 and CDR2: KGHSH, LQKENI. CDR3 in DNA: TGTGCCAGCTCACCAAGTGGACAGGGGGCTTACGAGCAGTACTTC. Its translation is CASSPSGQGAYEQYF.

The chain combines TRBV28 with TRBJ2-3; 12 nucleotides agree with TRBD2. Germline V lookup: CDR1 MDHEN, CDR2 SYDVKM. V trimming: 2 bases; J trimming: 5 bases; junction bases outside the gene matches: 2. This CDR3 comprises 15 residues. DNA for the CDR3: TGTGCCAGCAGTTTAGAGACTAGCGGGAGAGATACGCAGTATTTT. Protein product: CASSLETSGRDTQYF.

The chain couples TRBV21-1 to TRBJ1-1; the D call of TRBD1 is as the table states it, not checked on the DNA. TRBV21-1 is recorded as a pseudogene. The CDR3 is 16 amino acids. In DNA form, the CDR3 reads TGTGCCAGCAGCTACCCCCTCGGGGTTTTTTTTTCTGAAGCTTTCTTT. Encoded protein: CASSYPLGVFFSEAFF.

The CDR3 sequence: CASRQNRGLGYTF. The CDR3 DNA reads as TGTGCCAGCAGACAAAACAGGGGGCTCGGCTACACCTTC. The chain is built from TRBV6-1 and TRBJ1-2; 9 bases map to TRBD1. The length of the CDR3 is 13 residues. Germline V lookup: CDR1 MNHNS, CDR2 SASEGT. V lost 6 bases and J lost 8; bases outside the gene matches: 7.

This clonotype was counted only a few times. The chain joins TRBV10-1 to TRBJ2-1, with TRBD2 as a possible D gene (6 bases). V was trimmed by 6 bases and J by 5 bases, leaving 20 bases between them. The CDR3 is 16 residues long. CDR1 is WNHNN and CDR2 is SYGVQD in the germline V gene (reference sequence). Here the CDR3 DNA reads TGCGCCAGCAGGACGACCGGGAGATTGGCCGACAATGAGCAGTTCTTC. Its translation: CASRTTGRLADNEQFF.

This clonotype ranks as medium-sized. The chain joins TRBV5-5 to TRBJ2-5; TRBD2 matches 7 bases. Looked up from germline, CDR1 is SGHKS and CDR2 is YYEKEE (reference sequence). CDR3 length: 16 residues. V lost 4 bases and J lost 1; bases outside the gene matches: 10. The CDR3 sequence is CASSGKSGRAQETQYF. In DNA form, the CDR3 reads TGTGCCAGCAGCGGGAAGTCAGGGAGGGCCCAAGAGACCCAGTACTTC. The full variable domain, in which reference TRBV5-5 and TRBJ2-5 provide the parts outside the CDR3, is DAGVTQSPTHLIKTRGQQVTLRCSPISGHKSVSWYQQVLGQGPQFIFQYYEKEERGRGNFPDRFSARQFPNYSSELNVNALLLGDSALYLCASSGKSGRAQETQYFGPGTRLLVL.